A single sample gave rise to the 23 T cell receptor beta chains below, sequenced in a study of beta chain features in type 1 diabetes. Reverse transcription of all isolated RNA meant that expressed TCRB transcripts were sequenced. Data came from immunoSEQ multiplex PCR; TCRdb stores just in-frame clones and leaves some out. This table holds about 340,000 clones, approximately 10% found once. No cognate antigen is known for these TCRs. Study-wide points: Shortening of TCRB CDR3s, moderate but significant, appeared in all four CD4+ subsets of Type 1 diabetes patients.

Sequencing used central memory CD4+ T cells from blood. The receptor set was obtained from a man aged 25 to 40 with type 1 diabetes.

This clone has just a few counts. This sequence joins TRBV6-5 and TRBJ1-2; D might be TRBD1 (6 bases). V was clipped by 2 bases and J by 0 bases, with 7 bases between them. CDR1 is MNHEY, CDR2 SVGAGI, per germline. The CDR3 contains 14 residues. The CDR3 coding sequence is TGTGCCAGCAGTTACGGGACATCTAACTATGGCTACACCTTC. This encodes CASSYGTSNYGYTF.

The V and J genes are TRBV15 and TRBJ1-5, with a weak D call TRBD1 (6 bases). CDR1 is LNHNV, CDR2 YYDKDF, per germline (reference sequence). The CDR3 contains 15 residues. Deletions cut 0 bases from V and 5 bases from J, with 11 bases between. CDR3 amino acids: CATSRDQSGDQPQHF. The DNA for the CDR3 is TGTGCCACCAGCAGAGATCAGTCAGGGGATCAGCCCCAGCATTTT.

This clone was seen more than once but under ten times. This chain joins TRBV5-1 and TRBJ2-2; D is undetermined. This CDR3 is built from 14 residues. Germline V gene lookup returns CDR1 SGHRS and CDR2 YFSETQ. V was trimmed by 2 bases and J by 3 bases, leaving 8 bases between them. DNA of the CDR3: TGCGCCAGCAGCTTTCAGGAATACACCGGGGAGCTGTTTTTT. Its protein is CASSFQEYTGELFF.

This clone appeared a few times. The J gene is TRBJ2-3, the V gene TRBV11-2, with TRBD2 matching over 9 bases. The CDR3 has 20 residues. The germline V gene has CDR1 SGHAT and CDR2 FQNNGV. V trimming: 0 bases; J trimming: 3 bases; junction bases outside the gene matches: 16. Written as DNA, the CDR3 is TGTGCCAGCAGCTTAGATCTCTTGCCTGGGCGGGGGGGCAGGACAGATACGCAGTATTTT. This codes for CASSLDLLPGRGGRTDTQYF.

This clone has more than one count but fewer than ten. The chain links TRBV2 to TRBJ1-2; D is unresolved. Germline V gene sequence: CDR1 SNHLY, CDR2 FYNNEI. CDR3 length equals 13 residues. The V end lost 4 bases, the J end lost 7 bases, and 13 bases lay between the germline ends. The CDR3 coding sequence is TGTGCCAGCAGTGCTGTAGGCCCTAGTGGCTACACCTTC. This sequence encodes CASSAVGPSGYTF.

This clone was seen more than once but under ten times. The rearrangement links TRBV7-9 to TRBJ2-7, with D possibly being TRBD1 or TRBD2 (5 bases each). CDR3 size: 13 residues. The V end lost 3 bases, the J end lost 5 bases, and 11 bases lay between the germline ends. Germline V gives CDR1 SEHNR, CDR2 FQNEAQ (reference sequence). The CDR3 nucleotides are TGTGCCAGCAGCTTTGAGGGGCGTAACGAGCAGTACTTC. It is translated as CASSFEGRNEQYF.

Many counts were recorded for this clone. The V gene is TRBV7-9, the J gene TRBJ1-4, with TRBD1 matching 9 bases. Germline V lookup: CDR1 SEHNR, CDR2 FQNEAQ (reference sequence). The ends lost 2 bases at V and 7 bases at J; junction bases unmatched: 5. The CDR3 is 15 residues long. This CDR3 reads CASSLPGQGGEKLFF. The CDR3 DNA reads TGTGCCAGCAGCTTACCGGGACAGGGTGGTGAAAAACTGTTTTTT. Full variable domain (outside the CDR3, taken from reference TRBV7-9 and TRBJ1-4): DTGVSQNPRHKITKRGQNVTFRCDPISEHNRLYWYRQTLGQGPEFLTYFQNEAQLEKSRLLSDRFSAERPKGSFSTLEIQRTEQGDSAMYLCASSLPGQGGEKLFFGSGTQLSVL.

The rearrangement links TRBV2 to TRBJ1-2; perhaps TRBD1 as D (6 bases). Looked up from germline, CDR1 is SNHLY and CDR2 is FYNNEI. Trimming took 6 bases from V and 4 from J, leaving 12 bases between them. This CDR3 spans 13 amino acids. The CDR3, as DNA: TGTGCCAGCAGCATGACAGGTCCCTATGGCTACACCTTC. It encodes CASSMTGPYGYTF.

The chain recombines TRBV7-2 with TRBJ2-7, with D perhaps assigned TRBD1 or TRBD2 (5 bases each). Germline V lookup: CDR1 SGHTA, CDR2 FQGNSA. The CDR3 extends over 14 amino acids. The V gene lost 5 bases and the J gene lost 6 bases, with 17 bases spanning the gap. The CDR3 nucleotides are TGTGCCAGCAGCGACCGGGACCTTTGGGGCGAGCAGTACTTC. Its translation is CASSDRDLWGEQYF. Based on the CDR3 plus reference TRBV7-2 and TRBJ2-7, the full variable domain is GAGVSQSPSNKVTEKGKDVELRCDPISGHTALYWYRQSLGQGLEFLIYFQGNSAPDKSGLPSDRFSAERTGGSVSTLTIQRTQQEDSAVYLCASSDRDLWGEQYFGPGTRLTVT.

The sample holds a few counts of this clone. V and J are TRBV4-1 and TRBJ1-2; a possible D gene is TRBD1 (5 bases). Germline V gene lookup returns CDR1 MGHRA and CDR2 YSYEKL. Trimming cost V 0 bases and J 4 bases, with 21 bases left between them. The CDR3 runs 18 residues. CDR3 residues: CASSQDQAGVKVTYGYTF. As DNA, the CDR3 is TGCGCCAGCAGCCAAGATCAGGCGGGGGTTAAGGTCACCTATGGCTACACCTTC.

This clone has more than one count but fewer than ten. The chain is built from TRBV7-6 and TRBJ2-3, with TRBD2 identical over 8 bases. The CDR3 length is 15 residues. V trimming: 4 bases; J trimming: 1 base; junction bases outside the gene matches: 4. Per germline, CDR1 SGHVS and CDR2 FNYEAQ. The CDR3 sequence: CASSSQTSGTDTQYF. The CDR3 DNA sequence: TGTGCCAGCAGCTCTCAGACTAGCGGCACAGATACGCAGTATTTT.

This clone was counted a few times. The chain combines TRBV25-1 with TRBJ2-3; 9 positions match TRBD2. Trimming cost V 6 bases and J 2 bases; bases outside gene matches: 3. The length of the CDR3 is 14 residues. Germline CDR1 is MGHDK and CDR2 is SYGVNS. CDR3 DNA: TGTGCCAGCAGGCGGGGGGGGAACACAGATACGCAGTATTTT. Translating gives CASRRGGNTDTQYF.

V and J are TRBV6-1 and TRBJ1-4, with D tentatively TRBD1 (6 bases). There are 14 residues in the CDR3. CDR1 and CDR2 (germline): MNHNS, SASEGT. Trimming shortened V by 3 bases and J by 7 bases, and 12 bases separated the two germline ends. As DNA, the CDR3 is TGTGCCAGCAGTGATACAGGGACGAGTGAAAAACTGTTTTTT. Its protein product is CASSDTGTSEKLFF.

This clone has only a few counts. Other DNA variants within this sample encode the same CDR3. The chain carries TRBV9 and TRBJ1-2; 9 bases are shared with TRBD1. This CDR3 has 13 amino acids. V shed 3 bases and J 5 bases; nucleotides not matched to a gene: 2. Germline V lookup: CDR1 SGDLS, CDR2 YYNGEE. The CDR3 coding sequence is TGTGCCAGCAGCGGGACAGGGGCTTATGGCTACACCTTC. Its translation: CASSGTGAYGYTF.

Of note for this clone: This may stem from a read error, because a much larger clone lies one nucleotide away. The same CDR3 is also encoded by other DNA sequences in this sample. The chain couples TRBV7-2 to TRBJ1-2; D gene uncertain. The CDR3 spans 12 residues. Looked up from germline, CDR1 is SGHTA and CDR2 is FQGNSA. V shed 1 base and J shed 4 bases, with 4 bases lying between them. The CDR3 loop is CASSLEGYGYTF. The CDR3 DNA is TGTGCCAGCAGCTTAGAAGGCTATGGCTACACCTTC.

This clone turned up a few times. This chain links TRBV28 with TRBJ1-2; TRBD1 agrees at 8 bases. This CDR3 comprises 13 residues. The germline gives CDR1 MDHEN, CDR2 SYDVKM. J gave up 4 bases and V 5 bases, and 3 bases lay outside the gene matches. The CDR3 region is CASSGQGFYGYTF. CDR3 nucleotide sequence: TGTGCCAGCAGTGGACAGGGTTTCTATGGCTACACCTTC.

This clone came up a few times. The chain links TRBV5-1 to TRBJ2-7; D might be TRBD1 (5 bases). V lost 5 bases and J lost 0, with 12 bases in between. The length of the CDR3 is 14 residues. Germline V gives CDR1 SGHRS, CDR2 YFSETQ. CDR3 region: CASRSTVSSYEQYF. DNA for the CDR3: TGCGCCAGCAGATCGACAGTTAGCTCCTACGAGCAGTACTTC.

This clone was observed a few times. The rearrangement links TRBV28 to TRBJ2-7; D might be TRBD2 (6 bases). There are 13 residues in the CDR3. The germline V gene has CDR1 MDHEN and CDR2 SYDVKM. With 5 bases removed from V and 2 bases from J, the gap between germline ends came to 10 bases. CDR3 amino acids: CASSPGGTYEQYF. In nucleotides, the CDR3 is TGTGCCAGCAGTCCCGGGGGAACCTACGAGCAGTACTTC.

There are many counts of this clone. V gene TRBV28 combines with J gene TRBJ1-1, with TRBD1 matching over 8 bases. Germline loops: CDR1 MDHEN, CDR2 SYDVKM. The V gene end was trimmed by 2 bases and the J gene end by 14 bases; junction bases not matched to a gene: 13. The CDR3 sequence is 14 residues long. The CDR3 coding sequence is TGTGCCAGCAGTTTAGGTCCGGACAGGGCGAAGGGATTCTTT. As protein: CASSLGPDRAKGFF.

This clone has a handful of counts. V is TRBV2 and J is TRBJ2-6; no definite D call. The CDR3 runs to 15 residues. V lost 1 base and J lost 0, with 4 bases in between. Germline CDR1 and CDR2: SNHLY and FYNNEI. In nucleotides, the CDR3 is TGTGCCAGCAGTGAAGACACCTCTGGGGCCAACGTCCTGACTTTC. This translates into CASSEDTSGANVLTF.

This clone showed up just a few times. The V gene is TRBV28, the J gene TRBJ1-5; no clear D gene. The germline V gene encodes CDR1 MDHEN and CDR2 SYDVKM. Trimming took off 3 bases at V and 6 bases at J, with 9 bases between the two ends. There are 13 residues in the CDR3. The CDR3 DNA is TGTGCCAGCAGTTTGTCGGGAACTCAGCCCCAGCATTTT. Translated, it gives CASSLSGTQPQHF.

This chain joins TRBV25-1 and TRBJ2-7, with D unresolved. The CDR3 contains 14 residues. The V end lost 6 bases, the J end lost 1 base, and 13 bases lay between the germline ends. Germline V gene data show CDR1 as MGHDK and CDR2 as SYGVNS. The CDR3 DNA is TGTGCCAGCAGCGTGGGTTTCAGTTCCTACGAGCAGTACTTC. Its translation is CASSVGFSSYEQYF.

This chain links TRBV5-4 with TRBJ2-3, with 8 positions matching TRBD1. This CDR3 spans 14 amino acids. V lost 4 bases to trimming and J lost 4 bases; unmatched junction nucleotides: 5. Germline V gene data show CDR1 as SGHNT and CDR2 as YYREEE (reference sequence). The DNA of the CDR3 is TGTGCCAGCAGCACCAAGACAGGGGCAGATACGCAGTATTTT. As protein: CASSTKTGADTQYF.